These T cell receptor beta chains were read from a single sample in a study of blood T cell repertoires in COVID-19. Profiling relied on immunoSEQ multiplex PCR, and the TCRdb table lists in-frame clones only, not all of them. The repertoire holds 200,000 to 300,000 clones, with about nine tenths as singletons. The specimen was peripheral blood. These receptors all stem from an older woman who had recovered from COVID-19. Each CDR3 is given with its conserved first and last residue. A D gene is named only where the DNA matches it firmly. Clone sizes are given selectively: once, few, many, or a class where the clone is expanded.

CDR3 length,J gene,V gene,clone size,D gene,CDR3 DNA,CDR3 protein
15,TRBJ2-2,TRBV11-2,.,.,TGTGCCAGCAGCTTAGATCGAGCGTCCACCGGGGAGCTGTTTTTT,CASSLDRASTGELFF
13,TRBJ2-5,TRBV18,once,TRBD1,TGTGCCAGCTCATCTGACGACAGGGGGACCCAGTACTTC,CASSSDDRGTQYF
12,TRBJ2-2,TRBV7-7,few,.,TGTGCTAGCAGCCCCGGGGGTGGGGAGCTGTTTTTT,CASSPGGGELFF
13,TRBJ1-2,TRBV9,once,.,TGTGCCAGCACGAGGGGAGGGGGAAGGGGCTACACCTTC,CASTRGGGRGYTF
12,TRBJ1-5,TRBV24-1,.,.,TGTGCCACCAGTGACCCAGGTAGGTCCCAGCATTTT,CATSDPGRSQHF
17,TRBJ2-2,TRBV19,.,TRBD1,TGTGCCAGTACCCAACCAAAGGGGACAGGGAAGACCGGGGAGCTGTTTTTT,CASTQPKGTGKTGELFF
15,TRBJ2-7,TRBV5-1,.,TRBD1,TGCGCCAGCAGCTTGACAGGGGGCGTCTCCTACGAGCAGTACTTC,CASSLTGGVSYEQYF
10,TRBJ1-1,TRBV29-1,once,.,TGCAGCGCACAGAACACTGAAGCTTTCTTT,CSAQNTEAFF
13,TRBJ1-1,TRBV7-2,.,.,TGTGCCAGCAGCCCAAACAGGGACACTGAAGCTTTCTTT,CASSPNRDTEAFF
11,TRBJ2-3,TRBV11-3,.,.,TGTGCCAGCAGCTTAGCGGATACGCAGTATTTT,CASSLADTQYF
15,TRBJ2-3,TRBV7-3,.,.,TGTGCCAGCAGCTTTTTTGCGGGGAGCACAGATACGCAGTATTTT,CASSFFAGSTDTQYF
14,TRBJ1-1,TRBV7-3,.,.,TGTGCCAGCAGCTTAGATCCCTCGGGCACTGAAGCTTTCTTT,CASSLDPSGTEAFF
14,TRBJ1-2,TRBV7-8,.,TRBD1,TGTGCCAGCAGCCCACAGGGGTATAGCTATGGCTACACCTTC,CASSPQGYSYGYTF
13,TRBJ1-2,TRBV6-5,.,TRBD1,TGTGCCAGCGGACAGGGGGTGGTGTATGGCTACACCTTC,CASGQGVVYGYTF
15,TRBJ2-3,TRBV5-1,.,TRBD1,TGCGCCAGCAGCCCTCCGACAGGGGCCACAGATACGCAGTATTTT,CASSPPTGATDTQYF
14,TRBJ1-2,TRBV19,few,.,TGTGCCAGTAGTCTCCCTAGGAGGGGCCATGGCTACACCTTC,CASSLPRRGHGYTF
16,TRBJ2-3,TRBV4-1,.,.,TGCGCCAGCAGCCAACAGGGAATGGGCCTCACAGATACGCAGTATTTT,CASSQQGMGLTDTQYF
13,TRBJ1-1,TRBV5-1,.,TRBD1,TGCGCCAGCAGCTATACAGGGGGCACTGAAGCTTTCTTT,CASSYTGGTEAFF
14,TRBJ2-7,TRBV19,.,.,TGTGCCAGTAGTATAGGTAGGGGAACCTACGAGCAGTACTTC,CASSIGRGTYEQYF
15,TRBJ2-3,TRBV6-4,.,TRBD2,TGTGCCAGCAGTGACAGCGGGGAGCCATCAGATACGCAGTATTTT,CASSDSGEPSDTQYF
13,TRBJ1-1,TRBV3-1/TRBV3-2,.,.,TGTGCCAGCAGCCAAGAGGCGGTCACTGAAGCTTTCTTT,CASSQEAVTEAFF
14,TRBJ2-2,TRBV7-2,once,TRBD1,TGTGCCAGCACCCCGGGACAGGGGGCCGGGGAGCTGTTTTTT,CASTPGQGAGELFF
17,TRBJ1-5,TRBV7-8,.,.,TGTGCCAGCAGCTTAGAACGGACAGTTTATAGCAATCAGCCCCAGCATTTT,CASSLERTVYSNQPQHF
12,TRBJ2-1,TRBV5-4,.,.,TGTGCCAGCAGCTTCGTTAACAATGAGCAGTTCTTC,CASSFVNNEQFF
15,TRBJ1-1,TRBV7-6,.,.,TGTGCCAGCAGCTTAGCCCAGGGCATGAACACTGAAGCTTTCTTT,CASSLAQGMNTEAFF
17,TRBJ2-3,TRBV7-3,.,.,TGTGCCAGCAGCTTAAAGCGCGTTTCTCCTAGCACAGATACGCAGTATTTT,CASSLKRVSPSTDTQYF